The TCR beta chain under discussion was sequenced for a study of shared clonotypes between healthy human individuals. Libraries were prepared by immunoSEQ multiplex PCR; TCRdb keeps only in-frame clonotypes and omits some of them. The sample lists around 2,100,000 clones; about 95% were seen once. Trimming shortened V by 2 bases and J by 4 bases, and 12 bases separated the two germline ends. Per the germline V gene, CDR1 is SEHNR and CDR2 is FQNEAQ (reference sequence). This CDR3 comprises 14 residues. CD45RO-negative CD8 cells positively selected for CCR7 made up the naive population, which excluded terminally differentiated effector memory CD45RA+ cells.

This clonotype was sampled from a man aged 18 to 30 in good health. The genes are TRBV7-9 and TRBJ2-7; D might be TRBD2 (6 bases). The sequenced sample was naive CD8+ T cells sorted from blood. CDR3 sequence: CASSLRPGGYEQYF. The CDR3 region has the DNA TGTGCCAGCAGCTTAAGGCCCGGAGGGTACGAGCAGTACTTC.